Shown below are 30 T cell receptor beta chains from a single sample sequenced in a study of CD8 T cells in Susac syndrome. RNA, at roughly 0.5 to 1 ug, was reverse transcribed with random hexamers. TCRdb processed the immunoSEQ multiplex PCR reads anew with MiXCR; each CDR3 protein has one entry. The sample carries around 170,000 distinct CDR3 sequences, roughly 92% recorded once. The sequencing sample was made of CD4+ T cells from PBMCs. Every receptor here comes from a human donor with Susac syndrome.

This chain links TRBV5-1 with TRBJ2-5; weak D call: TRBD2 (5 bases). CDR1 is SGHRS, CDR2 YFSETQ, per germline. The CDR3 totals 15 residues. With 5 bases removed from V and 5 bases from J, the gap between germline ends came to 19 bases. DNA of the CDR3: TGCGCCAGCAGAACCCCGGGGTTAGGAATGGAGACCCAGTACTTC. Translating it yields CASRTPGLGMETQYF.

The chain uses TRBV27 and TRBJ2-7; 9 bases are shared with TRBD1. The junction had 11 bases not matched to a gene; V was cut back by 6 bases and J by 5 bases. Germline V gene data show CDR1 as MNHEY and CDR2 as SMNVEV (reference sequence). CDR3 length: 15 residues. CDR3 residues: CASSERRTGVDEQYF. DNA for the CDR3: TGTGCCAGCAGCGAAAGACGGACAGGGGTCGACGAGCAGTACTTC.

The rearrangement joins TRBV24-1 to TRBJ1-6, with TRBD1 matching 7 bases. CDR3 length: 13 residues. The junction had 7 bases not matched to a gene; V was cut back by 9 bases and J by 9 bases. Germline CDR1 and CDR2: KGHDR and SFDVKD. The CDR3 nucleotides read TGTGCCACCGCCCACAGGGGAGTTTCACCCCTCCACTTT. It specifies CATAHRGVSPLHF.

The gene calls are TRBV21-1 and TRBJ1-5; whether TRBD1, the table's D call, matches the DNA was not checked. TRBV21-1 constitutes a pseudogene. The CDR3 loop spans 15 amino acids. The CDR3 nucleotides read TGTGCCAGCAGCAAACCCGGGACAGGGGGTCAGCCCCAGCATTTT. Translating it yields CASSKPGTGGQPQHF.

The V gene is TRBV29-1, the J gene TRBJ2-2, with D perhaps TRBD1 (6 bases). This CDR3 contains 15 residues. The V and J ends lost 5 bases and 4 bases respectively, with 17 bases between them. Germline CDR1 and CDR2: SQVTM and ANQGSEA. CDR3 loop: CSVRRAGDSTGELFF. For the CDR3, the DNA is TGCAGCGTTCGCCGGGCAGGGGATAGCACCGGGGAGCTGTTTTTT.

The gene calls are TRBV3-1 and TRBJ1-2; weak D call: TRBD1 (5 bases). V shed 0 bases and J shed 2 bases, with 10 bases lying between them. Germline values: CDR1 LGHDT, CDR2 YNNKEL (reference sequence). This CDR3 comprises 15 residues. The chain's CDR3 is CASSQDYRFNYGYTF. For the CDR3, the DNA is TGTGCCAGCAGCCAAGATTACAGGTTCAACTATGGCTACACCTTC.

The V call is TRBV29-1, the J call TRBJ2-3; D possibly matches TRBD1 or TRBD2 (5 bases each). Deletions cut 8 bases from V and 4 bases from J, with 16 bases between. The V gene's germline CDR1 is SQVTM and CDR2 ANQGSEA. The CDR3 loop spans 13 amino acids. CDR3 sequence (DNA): TGCAGCTGTACACTGGGGGTCCCAGATACGCAGTATTTT. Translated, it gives CSCTLGVPDTQYF.

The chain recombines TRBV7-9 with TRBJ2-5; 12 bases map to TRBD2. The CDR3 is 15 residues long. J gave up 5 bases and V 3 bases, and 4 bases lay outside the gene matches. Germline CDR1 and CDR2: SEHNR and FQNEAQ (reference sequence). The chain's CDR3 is CASSFLAGGHETQYF. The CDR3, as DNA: TGTGCCAGCAGCTTCCTAGCGGGGGGGCACGAGACCCAGTACTTC.

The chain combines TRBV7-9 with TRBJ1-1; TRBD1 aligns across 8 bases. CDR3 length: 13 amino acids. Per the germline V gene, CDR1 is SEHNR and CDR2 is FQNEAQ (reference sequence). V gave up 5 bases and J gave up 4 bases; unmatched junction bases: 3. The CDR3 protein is CASSDRGGTEAFF. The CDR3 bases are TGTGCCAGCAGCGACAGGGGTGGCACTGAAGCTTTCTTT.

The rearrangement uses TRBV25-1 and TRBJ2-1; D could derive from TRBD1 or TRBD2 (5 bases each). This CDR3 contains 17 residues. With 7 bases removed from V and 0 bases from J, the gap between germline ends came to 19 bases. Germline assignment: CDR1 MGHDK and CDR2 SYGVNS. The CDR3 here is CASIPFSRGSSYNEQFF. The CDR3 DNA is TGTGCCAGCATCCCCTTTTCGAGGGGTAGCTCCTACAATGAGCAGTTCTTC. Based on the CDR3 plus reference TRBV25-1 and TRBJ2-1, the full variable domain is EADIYQTPRYLVIGTGKKITLECSQTMGHDKMYWYQQDPGMELHLIHYSYGVNSTEKGDLSSESTVSRIRTEHFPLTLESARPSHTSQYLCASIPFSRGSSYNEQFFGPGTRLTVL.

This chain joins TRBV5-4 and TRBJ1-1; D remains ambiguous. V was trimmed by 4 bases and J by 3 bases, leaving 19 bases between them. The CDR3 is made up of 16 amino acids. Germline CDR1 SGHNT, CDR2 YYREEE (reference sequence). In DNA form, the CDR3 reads TGTGCCAGCAGCATTGGCGGACGGGCTAAGGACACTGAAGCTTTCTTT. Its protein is CASSIGGRAKDTEAFF.

Here the CDR3 reads CAISERDRINSPLHF. The DNA of the CDR3 is TGTGCCATCAGTGAACGGGACAGGATAAATTCACCCCTCCACTTT. The chain is built from TRBV10-3 and TRBJ1-6; 8 positions match TRBD1. This CDR3 is 15 amino acids long. From germline, CDR1 is ENHRY and CDR2 SYGVKD. V shed 3 bases and J 7 bases; nucleotides not matched to a gene: 5.

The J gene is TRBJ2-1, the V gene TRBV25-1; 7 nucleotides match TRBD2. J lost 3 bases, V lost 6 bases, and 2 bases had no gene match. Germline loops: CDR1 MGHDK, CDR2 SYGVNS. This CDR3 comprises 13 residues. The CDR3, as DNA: TGTGCCAGCAGCCGGGACTACTACAATGAGCAGTTCTTC. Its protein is CASSRDYYNEQFF. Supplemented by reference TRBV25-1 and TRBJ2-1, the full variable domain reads EADIYQTPRYLVIGTGKKITLECSQTMGHDKMYWYQQDPGMELHLIHYSYGVNSTEKGDLSSESTVSRIRTEHFPLTLESARPSHTSQYLCASSRDYYNEQFFGPGTRLTVL.

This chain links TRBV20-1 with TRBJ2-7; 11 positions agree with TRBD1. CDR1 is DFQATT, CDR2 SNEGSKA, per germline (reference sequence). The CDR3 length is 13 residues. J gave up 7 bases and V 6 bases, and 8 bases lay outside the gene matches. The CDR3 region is CSASGTGGREQYF. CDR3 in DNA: TGCAGTGCCTCCGGGACAGGGGGTCGGGAGCAGTACTTC.

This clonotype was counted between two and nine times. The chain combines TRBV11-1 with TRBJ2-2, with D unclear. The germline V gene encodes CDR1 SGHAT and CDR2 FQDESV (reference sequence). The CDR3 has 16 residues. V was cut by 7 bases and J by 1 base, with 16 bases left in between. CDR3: CASTPLGQKNTGELFF. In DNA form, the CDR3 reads TGTGCCAGCACCCCCCTTGGGCAGAAGAACACCGGGGAGCTGTTTTTT.

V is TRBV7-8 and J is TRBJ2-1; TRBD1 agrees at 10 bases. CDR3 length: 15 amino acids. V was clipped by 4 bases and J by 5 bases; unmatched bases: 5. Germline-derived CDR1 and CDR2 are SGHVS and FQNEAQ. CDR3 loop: CASSSRQGADNEQFF. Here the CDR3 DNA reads TGTGCCAGCAGCTCACGACAGGGGGCGGACAATGAGCAGTTCTTC.

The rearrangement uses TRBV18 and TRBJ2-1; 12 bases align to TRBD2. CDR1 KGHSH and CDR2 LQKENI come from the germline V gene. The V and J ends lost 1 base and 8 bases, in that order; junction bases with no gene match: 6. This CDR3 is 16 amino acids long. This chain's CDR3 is CASSPLLAGGHYEQFF. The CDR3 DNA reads TGTGCCAGCTCACCACTCCTAGCGGGGGGGCACTATGAGCAGTTCTTC.

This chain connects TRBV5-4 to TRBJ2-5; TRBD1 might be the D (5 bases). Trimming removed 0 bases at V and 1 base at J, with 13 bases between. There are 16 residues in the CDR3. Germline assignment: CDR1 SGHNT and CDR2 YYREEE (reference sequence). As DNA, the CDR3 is TGTGCCAGCAGCTTGGGGGCAGGGCTTTCCCAAGAGACCCAGTACTTC. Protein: CASSLGAGLSQETQYF.

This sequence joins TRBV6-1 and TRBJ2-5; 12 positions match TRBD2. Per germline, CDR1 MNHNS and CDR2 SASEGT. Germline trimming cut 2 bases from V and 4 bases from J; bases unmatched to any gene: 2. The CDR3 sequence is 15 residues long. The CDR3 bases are TGTGCCAGCAGTGAACTAGCGGGGGGGCCAGAGACCCAGTACTTC. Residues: CASSELAGGPETQYF.

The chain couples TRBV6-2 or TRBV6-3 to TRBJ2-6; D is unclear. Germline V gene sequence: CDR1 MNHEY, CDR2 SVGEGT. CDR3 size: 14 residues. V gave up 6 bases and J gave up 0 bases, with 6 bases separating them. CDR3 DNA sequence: TGTGCCAGCAGACACAGCTCTGGGGCCAACGTCCTGACTTTC. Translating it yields CASRHSSGANVLTF.

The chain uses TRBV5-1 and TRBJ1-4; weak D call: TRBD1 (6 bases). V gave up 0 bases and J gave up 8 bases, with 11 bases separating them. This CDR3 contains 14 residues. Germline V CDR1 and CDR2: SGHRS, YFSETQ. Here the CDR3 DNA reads TGCGCCAGCAGCTTGGTGCAGGGGCACGAAAAACTGTTTTTT. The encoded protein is CASSLVQGHEKLFF.

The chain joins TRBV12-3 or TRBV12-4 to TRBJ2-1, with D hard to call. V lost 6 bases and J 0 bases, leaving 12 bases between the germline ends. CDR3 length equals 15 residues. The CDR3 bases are TGTGCCAGCAGCAACCAAAAGAGCTCCTACAATGAGCAGTTCTTC. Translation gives CASSNQKSSYNEQFF.

CDR3 nucleotide sequence: TGCAGCGTTGAAGATCCGGGACAGGGGGGCGACGAGCAGTACTTC. Residues: CSVEDPGQGGDEQYF. J is TRBJ2-7 and V is TRBV29-1; 11 bases map to TRBD1. The V gene end was trimmed by 0 bases and the J gene end by 5 bases; junction bases not matched to a gene: 6. The V gene's germline CDR1 is SQVTM and CDR2 ANQGSEA. CDR3 length: 15 amino acids.

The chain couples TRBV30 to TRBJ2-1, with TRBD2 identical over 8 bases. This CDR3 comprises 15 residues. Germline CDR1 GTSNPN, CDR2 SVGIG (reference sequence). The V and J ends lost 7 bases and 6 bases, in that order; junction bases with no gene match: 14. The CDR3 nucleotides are TGTGCCTTAACGGGGGGGCATTTAATTTCCAATGAGCAGTTCTTC. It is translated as CALTGGHLISNEQFF.

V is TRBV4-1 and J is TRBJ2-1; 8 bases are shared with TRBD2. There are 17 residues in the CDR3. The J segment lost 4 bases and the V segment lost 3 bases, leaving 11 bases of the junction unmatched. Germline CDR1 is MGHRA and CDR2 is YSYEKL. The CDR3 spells CASSQGRAAGAYNEQFF. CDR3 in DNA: TGCGCCAGCAGCCAGGGTCGCGCAGCGGGGGCATACAATGAGCAGTTCTTC.

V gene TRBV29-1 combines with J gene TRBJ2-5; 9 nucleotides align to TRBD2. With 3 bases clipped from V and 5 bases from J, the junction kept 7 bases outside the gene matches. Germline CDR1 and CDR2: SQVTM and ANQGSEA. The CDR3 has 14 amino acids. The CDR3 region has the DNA TGCAGCGTTGATTTGGTAGCGGGGGATGAGACCCAGTACTTC. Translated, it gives CSVDLVAGDETQYF.

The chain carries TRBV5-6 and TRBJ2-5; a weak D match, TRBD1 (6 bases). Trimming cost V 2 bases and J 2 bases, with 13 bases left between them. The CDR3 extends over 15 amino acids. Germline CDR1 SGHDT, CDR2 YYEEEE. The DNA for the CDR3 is TGTGCCAGCAGCTTCAGGGGATCCTATCAAGAGACCCAGTACTTC. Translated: CASSFRGSYQETQYF.

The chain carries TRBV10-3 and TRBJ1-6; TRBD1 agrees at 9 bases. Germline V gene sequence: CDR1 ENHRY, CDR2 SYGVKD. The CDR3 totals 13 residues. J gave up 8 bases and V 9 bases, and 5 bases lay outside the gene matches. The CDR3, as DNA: TGTGCCATTAAAACAGGGGGCGATTCACCCCTCCACTTT. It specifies CAIKTGGDSPLHF.

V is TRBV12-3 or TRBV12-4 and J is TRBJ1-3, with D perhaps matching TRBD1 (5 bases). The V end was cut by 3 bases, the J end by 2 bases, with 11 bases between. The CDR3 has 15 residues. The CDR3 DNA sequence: TGTGCCAGCAGTTTTAAGGGAGGGGCTGGAAACACCATATATTTT. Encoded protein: CASSFKGGAGNTIYF.

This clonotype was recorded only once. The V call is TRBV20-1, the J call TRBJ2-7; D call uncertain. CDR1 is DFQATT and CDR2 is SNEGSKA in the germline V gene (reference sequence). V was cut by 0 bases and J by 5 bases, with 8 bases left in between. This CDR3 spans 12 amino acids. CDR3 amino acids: CSARDKWDEQYF. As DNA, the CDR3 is TGCAGTGCTAGAGATAAATGGGACGAGCAGTACTTC.